Below, 14 T cell receptor beta chains from the same sample are listed, as sequenced in a study of spatial heterogeneity in lung cancer. TCRdb called the 5' RACE reads again in MiXCR, with one record for every CDR3 protein. The sample yields about 44,000 distinct CDR3 sequences, about an eighth seen once. The time point is: sample taken at primary tumor resection. The specimen comprised PBMCs, sampled at surgery. The receptor source for this set is a male donor with early-stage non-small cell lung cancer.

J is TRBJ2-3 and V is TRBV11-2, with 9 bases fitting TRBD2. CDR3 length equals 16 residues. V dropped 1 base and J dropped 5; count of bases not matched to a gene: 7. From germline, CDR1 is SGHAT and CDR2 FQNNGV. DNA of the CDR3: TGTGCCAGCAGCTTAGTGGCGGGGGGGCCGGAAGATACGCAGTATTTT. Protein sequence: CASSLVAGGPEDTQYF.

This clonotype has only one observation. The chain uses TRBV9 and TRBJ2-1, with TRBD2 identical over 11 bases. This CDR3 comprises 17 residues. The germline V gene encodes CDR1 SGDLS and CDR2 YYNGEE. V lost 2 bases and J lost 7; bases outside the gene matches: 11. The CDR3 DNA sequence: TGTGCCAGCAGCGTGGGTTTAGCGGGAGGGACCAAGAATGAGCAGTTCTTC. The encoded protein is CASSVGLAGGTKNEQFF.

The V and J genes are TRBV3-1 and TRBJ1-6, with D possibly matching TRBD1 (5 bases). Per the germline V gene, CDR1 is LGHDT and CDR2 is YNNKEL (reference sequence). Trimming took 4 bases from V and 5 from J, leaving 6 bases between them. The CDR3 has 13 residues. The CDR3 region is CASSLGDNSPLHF. The CDR3 nucleotides are TGTGCCAGCAGCCTGGGGGATAATTCACCCCTCCACTTT.

This clonotype was counted ten times or more. This chain links TRBV7-3 with TRBJ2-2; TRBD2 aligns across 8 bases. There are 15 residues in the CDR3. Germline-derived CDR1 and CDR2 are SGHTA and FQGTGA. After removal of 8 bases from V and 6 bases from J, the junction contained 11 bases not matched to a gene. The CDR3 bases are TGTGCCAGCGGCACGGGAGGGGACGTCGCCGGGGAGCTGTTTTTT. Protein sequence: CASGTGGDVAGELFF.

This clonotype was picked up a small number of times. J is TRBJ1-1 and V is TRBV6-5; D possibly corresponds to TRBD1 (5 bases). CDR1 and CDR2 from the germline V gene are MNHEY and SVGAGI. The V and J ends lost 6 bases and 4 bases respectively, with 18 bases between them. CDR3 length equals 15 residues. The CDR3 DNA is TGTGCCAGCAGCCCCCCGACGGCAGGGCGCACTGAAGCTTTCTTT. Translating gives CASSPPTAGRTEAFF.

This clonotype was seen repeatedly, ten times or more. The J gene is TRBJ2-7, the V gene TRBV5-4, with 8 bases fitting TRBD2. V was clipped by 2 bases and J by 2 bases; unmatched bases: 3. Germline CDR1 reads SGHNT; CDR2 reads YYREEE (reference sequence). The CDR3 contains 14 residues. The CDR3 DNA reads TGTGCCAGCAGCTTCACTAGCGGAGCCTACGAGCAGTACTTC. Amino acids: CASSFTSGAYEQYF.

This clonotype was counted between two and nine times. The chain is built from TRBV29-1 and TRBJ2-5; D assignment may be TRBD1 or TRBD2 (5 bases each). Germline CDR1 reads SQVTM; CDR2 reads ANQGSEA. The CDR3 contains 13 residues. V lost 7 bases and J lost 4, with 16 bases in between. CDR3 sequence: CSERDPIAETQYF. DNA for the CDR3: TGCAGCGAACGGGACCCTATCGCAGAGACCCAGTACTTC.

This clonotype was recorded many times. The chain recombines TRBV2 with TRBJ2-1; D uncertain. The length of the CDR3 is 10 residues. V lost 3 bases to trimming and J lost 10 bases, with 4 bases between them. Per the germline V gene, CDR1 is SNHLY and CDR2 is FYNNEI. Here the CDR3 DNA reads TGTGCCAGCAGTGATGGCGAGCAGTTCTTC. Translating it yields CASSDGEQFF. Together with reference TRBV2 and TRBJ2-1, the CDR3 gives the full variable domain: EPEVTQTPSHQVTQMGQEVILRCVPISNHLYFYWYRQILGQKVEFLVSFYNNEISEKSEIFDDQFSVERPDGSNFTLKIRSTKLEDSAMYFCASSDGEQFFGPGTRLTVL.

The chain is built from TRBV6-4 and TRBJ2-7; no firm D call. Trimming shortened V by 7 bases and J by 3 bases, and 10 bases separated the two germline ends. The CDR3 is 12 residues long. From germline, CDR1 is MRHNA and CDR2 SNTAGT. This CDR3 reads CASKDRLYEQYF. CDR3 coding DNA: TGTGCCAGCAAGGACCGCCTCTACGAGCAGTACTTC.

The chain joins TRBV29-1 to TRBJ2-3; tentatively, D is TRBD1 (6 bases). Trimming cost V 2 bases and J 0 bases, with 15 bases left between them. Germline V gene lookup returns CDR1 SQVTM and CDR2 ANQGSEA. There are 16 residues in the CDR3. This chain's CDR3 is CSVEQQGRASTDTQYF. In nucleotides, the CDR3 is TGCAGCGTTGAACAACAGGGAAGGGCTAGCACAGATACGCAGTATTTT.

The V and J genes are TRBV11-2 and TRBJ2-1; the D is unclear. Trimming cost V 4 bases and J 8 bases, with 15 bases left between them. CDR3 length: 14 residues. Germline V gene lookup returns CDR1 SGHAT and CDR2 FQNNGV. The CDR3 nucleotides are TGTGCCAGCAGCTCAATAAGAAAACCCGATGAGCAGTTCTTC. Amino acids: CASSSIRKPDEQFF.

V gene TRBV7-9 combines with J gene TRBJ2-7; 12 nucleotides line up with TRBD2. The length of the CDR3 is 16 residues. Looked up from germline, CDR1 is SEHNR and CDR2 is FQNEAQ (reference sequence). V lost 4 bases to trimming and J lost 3 bases; unmatched junction nucleotides: 7. Here the CDR3 reads CASSSRRLAGVYEQYF. For the CDR3, the DNA is TGTGCCAGCAGCTCGAGACGACTAGCGGGAGTCTACGAGCAGTACTTC.

This clonotype has a handful of counts. The CDR3 DNA reads TGCGCCAGCAGCCAAGATAGGCGGGAGTATAGCAATCAGCCCCAGCATTTT. Its translation is CASSQDRREYSNQPQHF. V and J are TRBV4-1 and TRBJ1-5, with D unresolved. The CDR3 extends over 17 amino acids. Germline values: CDR1 MGHRA, CDR2 YSYEKL. Deletions cut 0 bases from V and 0 bases from J, with 12 bases between.

The V gene is TRBV18, the J gene TRBJ2-1, with TRBD1 matching 12 bases. V lost 4 bases, J lost 9 bases, and 10 bases stayed unmatched. The CDR3 spans 16 residues. Germline loops: CDR1 KGHSH, CDR2 LQKENI. The CDR3 DNA sequence: TGTGCCAGCTCACTCCGGGACAGGGGGCGCATAAGTGAGCAGTTCTTC. Residues: CASSLRDRGRISEQFF.